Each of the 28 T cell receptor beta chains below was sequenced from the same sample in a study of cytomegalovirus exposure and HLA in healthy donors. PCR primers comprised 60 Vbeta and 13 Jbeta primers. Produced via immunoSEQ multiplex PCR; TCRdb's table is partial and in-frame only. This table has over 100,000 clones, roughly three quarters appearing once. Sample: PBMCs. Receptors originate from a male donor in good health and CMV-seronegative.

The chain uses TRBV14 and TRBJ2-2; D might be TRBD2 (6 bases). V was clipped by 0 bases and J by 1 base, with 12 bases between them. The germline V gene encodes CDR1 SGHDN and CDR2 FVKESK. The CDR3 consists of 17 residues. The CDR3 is CASSQEEGRQNTGELFF. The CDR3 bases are TGTGCCAGCAGCCAAGAGGAGGGAAGGCAGAACACCGGGGAGCTGTTTTTT.

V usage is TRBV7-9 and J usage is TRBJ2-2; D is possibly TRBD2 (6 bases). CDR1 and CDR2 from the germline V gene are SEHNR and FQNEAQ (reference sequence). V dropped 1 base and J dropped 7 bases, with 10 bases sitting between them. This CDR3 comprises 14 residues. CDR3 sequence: CASSLDPGVGELFF. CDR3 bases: TGTGCCAGCAGCTTAGATCCGGGGGTCGGGGAGCTGTTTTTT. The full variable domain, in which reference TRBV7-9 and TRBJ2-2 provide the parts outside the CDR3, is DTGVSQNPRHKITKRGQNVTFRCDPISEHNRLYWYRQTLGQGPEFLTYFQNEAQLEKSRLLSDRFSAERPKGSFSTLEIQRTEQGDSAMYLCASSLDPGVGELFFGEGSRLTVL.

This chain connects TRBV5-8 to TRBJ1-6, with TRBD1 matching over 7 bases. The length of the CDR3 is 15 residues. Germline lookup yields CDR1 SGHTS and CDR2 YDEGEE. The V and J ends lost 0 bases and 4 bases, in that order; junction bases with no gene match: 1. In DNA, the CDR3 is TGTGCCAGCAGCTTGGGCAGGGGGTATAATTCACCCCTCCACTTT. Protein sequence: CASSLGRGYNSPLHF. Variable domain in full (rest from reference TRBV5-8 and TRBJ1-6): EAGVTQSPTHLIKTRGQQATLRCSPISGHTSVYWYQQALGLGLQFLLWYDEGEERNRGNFPPRFSGRQFPNYSSELNVNALELEDSALYLCASSLGRGYNSPLHFGNGTRLTVT.

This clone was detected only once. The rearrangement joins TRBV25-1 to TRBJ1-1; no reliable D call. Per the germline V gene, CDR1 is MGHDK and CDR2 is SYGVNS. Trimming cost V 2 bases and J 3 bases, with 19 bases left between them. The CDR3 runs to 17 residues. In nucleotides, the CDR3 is TGTGCCAGCAGTGAAGGTGTCTCGAGGGCTCGGGACACTGAAGCTTTCTTT. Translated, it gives CASSEGVSRARDTEAFF.

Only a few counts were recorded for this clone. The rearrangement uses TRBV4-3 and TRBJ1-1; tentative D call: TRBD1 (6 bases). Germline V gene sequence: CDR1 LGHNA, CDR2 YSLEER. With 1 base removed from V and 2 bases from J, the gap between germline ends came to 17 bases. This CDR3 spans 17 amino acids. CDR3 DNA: TGCGCCAGCAGCCAAGCCGGGGCCCAGGGGCGTAACACTGAAGCTTTCTTT. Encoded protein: CASSQAGAQGRNTEAFF.

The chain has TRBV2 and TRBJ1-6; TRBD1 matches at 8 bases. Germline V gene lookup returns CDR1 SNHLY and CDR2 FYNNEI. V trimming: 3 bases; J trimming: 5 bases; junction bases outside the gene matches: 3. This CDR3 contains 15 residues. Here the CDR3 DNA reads TGTGCCAGCAGTGATACAGGGGGGAATAATTCACCCCTCCACTTT. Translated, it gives CASSDTGGNNSPLHF.

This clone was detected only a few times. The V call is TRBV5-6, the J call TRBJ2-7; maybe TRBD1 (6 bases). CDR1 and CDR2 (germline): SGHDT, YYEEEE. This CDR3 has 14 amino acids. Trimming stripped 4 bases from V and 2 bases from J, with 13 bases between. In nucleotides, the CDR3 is TGTGCCAGCAGCCCCGGGACACTCGCCTACGAGCAGTACTTC. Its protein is CASSPGTLAYEQYF.

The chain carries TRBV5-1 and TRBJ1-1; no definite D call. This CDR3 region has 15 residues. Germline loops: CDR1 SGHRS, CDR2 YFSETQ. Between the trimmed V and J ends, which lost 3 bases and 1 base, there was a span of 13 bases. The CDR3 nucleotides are TGCGCCAGCAGCTCTATCGGGGATTCGAACACTGAAGCTTTCTTT. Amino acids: CASSSIGDSNTEAFF.

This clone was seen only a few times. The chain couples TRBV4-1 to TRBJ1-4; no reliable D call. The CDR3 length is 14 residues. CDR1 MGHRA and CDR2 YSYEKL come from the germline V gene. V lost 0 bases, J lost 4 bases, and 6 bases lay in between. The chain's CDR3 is CASSQDRVNEKLFF. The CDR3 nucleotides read TGCGCCAGCAGCCAAGATAGAGTTAATGAAAAACTGTTTTTT.

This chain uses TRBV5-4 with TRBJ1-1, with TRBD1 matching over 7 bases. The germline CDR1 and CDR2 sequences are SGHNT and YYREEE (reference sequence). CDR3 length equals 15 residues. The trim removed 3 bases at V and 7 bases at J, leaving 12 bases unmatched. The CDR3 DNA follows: TGTGCCAGCAGCTACCCGGGGACAGAGTTGAATGAAGCTTTCTTT. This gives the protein CASSYPGTELNEAFF. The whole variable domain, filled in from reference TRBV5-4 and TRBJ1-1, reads ETGVTQSPTHLIKTRGQQVTLRCSSQSGHNTVSWYQQALGQGPQFIFQYYREEENGRGNFPPRFSGLQFPNYSSELNVNALELDDSALYLCASSYPGTELNEAFFGQGTRLTVV.

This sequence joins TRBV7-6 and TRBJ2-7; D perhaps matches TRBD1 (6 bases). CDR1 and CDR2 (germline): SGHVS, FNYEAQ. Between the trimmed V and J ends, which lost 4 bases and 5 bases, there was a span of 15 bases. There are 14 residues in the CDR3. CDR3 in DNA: TGTGCCAGCAGCTCAGACGCAGGGGACCACGAGCAGTACTTC. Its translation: CASSSDAGDHEQYF. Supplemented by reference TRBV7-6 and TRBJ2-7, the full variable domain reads GAGVSQSPRYKVTKRGQDVALRCDPISGHVSLYWYRQALGQGPEFLTYFNYEAQQDKSGLPNDRFSAERPEGSISTLTIQRTEQRDSAMYRCASSSDAGDHEQYFGPGTRLTVT.

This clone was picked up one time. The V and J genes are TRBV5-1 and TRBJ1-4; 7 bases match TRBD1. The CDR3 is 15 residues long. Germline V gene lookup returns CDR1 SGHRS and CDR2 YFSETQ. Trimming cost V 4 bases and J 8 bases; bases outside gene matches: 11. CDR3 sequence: CASSTGGTGEEKLFF. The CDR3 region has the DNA TGCGCCAGCAGCACTGGTGGAACAGGGGAAGAAAAACTGTTTTTT.

In DNA, the CDR3 is TGTGCCAGCAGGGTCGGACAGGGATACGGTTCACCCCTCCACTTT. Its protein product is CASRVGQGYGSPLHF. J is TRBJ1-6 and V is TRBV6-5, with 8 bases fitting TRBD1. The V segment lost 6 bases and the J segment 9 bases; nucleotides outside the gene matches: 10. This CDR3 has 15 amino acids. Per the germline V gene, CDR1 is MNHEY and CDR2 is SVGAGI.

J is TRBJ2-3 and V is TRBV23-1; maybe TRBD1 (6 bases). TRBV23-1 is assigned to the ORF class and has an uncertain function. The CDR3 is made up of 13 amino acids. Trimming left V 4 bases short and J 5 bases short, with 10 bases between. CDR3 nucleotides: TGCGCCAGCAGTCGGTGGGGGCTAGATACGCAGTATTTT. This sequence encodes CASSRWGLDTQYF.

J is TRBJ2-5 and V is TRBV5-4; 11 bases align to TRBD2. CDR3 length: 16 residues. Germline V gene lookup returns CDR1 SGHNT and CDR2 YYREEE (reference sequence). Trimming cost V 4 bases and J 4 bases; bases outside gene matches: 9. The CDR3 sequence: CASSPGTSGARETQYF. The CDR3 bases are TGTGCCAGCAGCCCTGGGACTAGCGGTGCGAGAGAGACCCAGTACTTC.

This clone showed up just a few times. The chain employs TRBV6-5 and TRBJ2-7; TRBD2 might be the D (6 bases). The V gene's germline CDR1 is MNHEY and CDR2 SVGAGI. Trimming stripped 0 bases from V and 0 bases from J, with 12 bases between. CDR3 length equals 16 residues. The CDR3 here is CASSYSEGHLSYEQYF. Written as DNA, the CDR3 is TGTGCCAGCAGTTACTCGGAGGGGCACCTCTCCTACGAGCAGTACTTC.

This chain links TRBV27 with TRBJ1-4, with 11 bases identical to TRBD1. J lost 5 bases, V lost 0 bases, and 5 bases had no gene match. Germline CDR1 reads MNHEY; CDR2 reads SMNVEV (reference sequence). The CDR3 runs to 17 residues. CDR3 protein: CASSLSRTGGGNEKLFF. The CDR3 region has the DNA TGTGCCAGCAGTTTATCGAGGACAGGGGGCGGGAATGAAAAACTGTTTTTT.

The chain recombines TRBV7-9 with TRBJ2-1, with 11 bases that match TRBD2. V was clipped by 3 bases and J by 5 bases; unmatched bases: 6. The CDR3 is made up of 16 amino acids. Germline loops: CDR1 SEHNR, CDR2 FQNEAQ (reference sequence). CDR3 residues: CASSFSGGERHNEQFF. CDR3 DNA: TGTGCCAGCAGCTTTAGCGGGGGGGAAAGACACAATGAGCAGTTCTTC.

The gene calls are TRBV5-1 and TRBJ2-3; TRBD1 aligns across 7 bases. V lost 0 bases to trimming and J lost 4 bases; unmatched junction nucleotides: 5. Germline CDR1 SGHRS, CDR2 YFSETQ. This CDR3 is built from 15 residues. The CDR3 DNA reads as TGCGCCAGCAGCTTGGTACAGGGGAAGGCAGATACGCAGTATTTT. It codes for CASSLVQGKADTQYF.

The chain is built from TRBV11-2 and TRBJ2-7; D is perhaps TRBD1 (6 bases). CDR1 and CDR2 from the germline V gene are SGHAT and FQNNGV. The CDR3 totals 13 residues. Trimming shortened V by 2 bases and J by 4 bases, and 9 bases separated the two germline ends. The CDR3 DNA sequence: TGTGCCAGCAGCTTAACCAGGGGTTACGAGCAGTACTTC. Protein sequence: CASSLTRGYEQYF.

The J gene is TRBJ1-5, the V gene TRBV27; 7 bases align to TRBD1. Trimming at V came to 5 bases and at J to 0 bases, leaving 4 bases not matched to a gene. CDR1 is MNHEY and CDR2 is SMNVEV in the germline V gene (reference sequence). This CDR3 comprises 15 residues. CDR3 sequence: CASSRDSYSNQPQHF. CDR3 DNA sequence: TGTGCCAGCAGTCGGGACAGTTATAGCAATCAGCCCCAGCATTTT.

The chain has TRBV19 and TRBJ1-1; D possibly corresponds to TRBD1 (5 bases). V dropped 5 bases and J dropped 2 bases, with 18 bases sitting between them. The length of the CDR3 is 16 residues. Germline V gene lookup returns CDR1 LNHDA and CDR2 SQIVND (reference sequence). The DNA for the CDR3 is TGTGCCAGTAGTCCTTCATCCGGGACTTCCAACACTGAAGCTTTCTTT. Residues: CASSPSSGTSNTEAFF.

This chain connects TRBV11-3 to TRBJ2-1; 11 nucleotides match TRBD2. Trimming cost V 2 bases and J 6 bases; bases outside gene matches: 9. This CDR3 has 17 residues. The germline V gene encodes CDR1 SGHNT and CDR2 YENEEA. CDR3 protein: CASSLSNSGGALNEQFF. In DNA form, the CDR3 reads TGTGCCAGCAGCTTATCCAATAGCGGGGGGGCCCTCAATGAGCAGTTCTTC.

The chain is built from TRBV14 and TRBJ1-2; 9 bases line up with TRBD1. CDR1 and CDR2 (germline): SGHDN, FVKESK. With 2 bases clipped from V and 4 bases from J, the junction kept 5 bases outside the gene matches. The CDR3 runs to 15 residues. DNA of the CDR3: TGTGCCAGCAGCCAAACCGGGACAGGGCTCTATGGCTACACCTTC. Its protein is CASSQTGTGLYGYTF.

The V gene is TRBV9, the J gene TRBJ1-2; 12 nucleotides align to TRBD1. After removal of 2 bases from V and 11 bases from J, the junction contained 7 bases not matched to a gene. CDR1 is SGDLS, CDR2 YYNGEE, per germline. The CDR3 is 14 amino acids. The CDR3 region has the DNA TGTGCCAGCAGCGTGGCGGGACAGGGGGCTGTTTACACCTTC. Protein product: CASSVAGQGAVYTF.

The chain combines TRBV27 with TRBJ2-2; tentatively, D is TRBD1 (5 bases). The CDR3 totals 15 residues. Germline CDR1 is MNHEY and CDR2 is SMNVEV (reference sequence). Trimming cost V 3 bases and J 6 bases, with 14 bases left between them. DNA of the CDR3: TGTGCCAGCAGTTTTATTCCCCAAGGGGCCGGGGAGCTGTTTTTT. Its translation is CASSFIPQGAGELFF.

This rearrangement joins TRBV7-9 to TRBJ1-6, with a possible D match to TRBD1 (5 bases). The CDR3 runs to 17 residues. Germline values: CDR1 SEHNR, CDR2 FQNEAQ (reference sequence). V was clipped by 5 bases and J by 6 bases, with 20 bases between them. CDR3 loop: CASSPPGTSASNSPLHF. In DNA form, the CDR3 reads TGTGCCAGCAGCCCTCCCGGGACTTCGGCCTCTAATTCACCCCTCCACTTT.

This chain's CDR3 is CASSDLTAMNTEAFF. As DNA, the CDR3 is TGTGCCAGCAGTGATCTGACAGCAATGAACACTGAAGCTTTCTTT. This rearrangement joins TRBV25-1 to TRBJ1-1; perhaps TRBD1 as D (5 bases). This CDR3 is 15 amino acids long. The germline gives CDR1 MGHDK, CDR2 SYGVNS. V dropped 3 bases and J dropped 0 bases, with 11 bases sitting between them.